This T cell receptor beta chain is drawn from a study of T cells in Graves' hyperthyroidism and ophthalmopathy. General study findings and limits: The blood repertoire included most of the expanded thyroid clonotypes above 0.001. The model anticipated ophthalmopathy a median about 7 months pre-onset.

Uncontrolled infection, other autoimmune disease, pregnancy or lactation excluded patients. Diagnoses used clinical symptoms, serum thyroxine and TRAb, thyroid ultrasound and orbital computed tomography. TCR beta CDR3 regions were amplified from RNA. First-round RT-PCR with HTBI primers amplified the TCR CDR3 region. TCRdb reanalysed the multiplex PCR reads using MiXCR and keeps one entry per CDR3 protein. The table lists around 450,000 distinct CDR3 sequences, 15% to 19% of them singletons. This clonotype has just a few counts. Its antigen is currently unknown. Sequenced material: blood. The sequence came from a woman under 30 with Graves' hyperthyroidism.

The CDR3 nucleotides read TGTGCCAGCAGTCGGGACAGGGGGCGCCTATCAGATACGCAGTATTTT. It specifies CASSRDRGRLSDTQYF. V gene TRBV2 combines with J gene TRBJ2-3, with TRBD1 matching over 12 bases. Unmatched junction bases numbered 7, after V lost 5 bases and J lost 4 bases. The CDR3 length is 16 residues. The germline V gene has CDR1 SNHLY and CDR2 FYNNEI.